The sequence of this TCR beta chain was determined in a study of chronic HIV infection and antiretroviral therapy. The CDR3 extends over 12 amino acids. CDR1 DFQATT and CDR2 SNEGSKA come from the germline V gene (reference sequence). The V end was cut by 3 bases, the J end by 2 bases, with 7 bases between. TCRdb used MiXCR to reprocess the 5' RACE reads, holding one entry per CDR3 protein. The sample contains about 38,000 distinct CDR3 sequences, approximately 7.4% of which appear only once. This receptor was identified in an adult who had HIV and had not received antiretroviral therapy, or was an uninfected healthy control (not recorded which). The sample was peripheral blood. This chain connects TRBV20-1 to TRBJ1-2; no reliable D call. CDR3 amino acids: CSASKENYGYTF. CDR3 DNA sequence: TGCAGTGCTAGTAAGGAGAACTATGGCTACACCTTC.